This T cell receptor (beta chain) stems from a study of CD8+CD57+ T cells in acquired aplastic anemia. TCR beta VDJ and CDR3 profiling used genomic DNA as template. TCRdb analysed the reads with MiXCR anew, one entry per CDR3 protein. There are around 200,000 distinct CDR3 sequences in the sample; roughly half occur only once, and roughly 15% lies in the top ten. This CDR3 contains 13 residues. Germline CDR1 DFQATT, CDR2 SNEGSKA (reference sequence). V was clipped by 7 bases and J by 2 bases, with 12 bases between them. The specimen sequenced was sorted CD4+, CD8+, or CD8+CD57+ T cells (not recorded which) from PBMCs. The rearrangement links TRBV20-1 to TRBJ1-3; D is ambiguous. The receptor comes from a human donor in good health, serving as a control. CDR3 region: CSVGPDAGNTIYF. The CDR3 DNA follows: TGCAGTGTCGGACCGGACGCTGGAAACACCATATATTTT.